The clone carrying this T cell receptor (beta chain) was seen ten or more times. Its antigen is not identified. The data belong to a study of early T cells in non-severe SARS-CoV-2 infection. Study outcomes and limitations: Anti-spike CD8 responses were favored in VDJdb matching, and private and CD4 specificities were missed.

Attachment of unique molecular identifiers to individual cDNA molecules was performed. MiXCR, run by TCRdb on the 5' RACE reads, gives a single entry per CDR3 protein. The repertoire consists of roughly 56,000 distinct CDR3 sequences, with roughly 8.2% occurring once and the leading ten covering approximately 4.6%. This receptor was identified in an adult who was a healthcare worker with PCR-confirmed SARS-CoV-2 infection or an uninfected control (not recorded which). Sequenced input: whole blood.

CDR3 region: CASSYRSGVGNNEQFF. The CDR3 DNA is TGTGCCAGCAGTTACCGAAGCGGGGTGGGGAACAATGAGCAGTTCTTC. The rearrangement uses TRBV6-6 and TRBJ2-1, with 7 bases fitting TRBD2. This CDR3 is built from 16 residues. V lost 2 bases and J lost 5; bases outside the gene matches: 9. CDR1 and CDR2 from the germline V gene are MNHNY and SVGAGI (reference sequence).